This passage covers 25 T cell receptor beta chains from one sample sequenced in a study of PD-L1 blockade in urothelial cancer. Time point noted: pretreatment peripheral blood. TCRdb keeps only in-frame clones here, not all; method: immunoSEQ multiplex PCR. The sample comprises tens of thousands of clones, around four fifths of which are singletons, and more than 6.5% rests with the top ten. The sequenced sample was PBMCs, obtained around atezolizumab (anti-PD-L1) treatment. These receptors all come from a middle-aged man with urothelial cancer.

The chain carries TRBV12-5 and TRBJ1-2; D may be TRBD1 (5 bases). V lost 6 bases, J lost 2 bases, and 19 bases lay in between. CDR3 length: 16 residues. Germline loops: CDR1 LGHNT, CDR2 FRNRAP. CDR3 residues: CASGGQAPDSNYGYTF. For the CDR3, the DNA is TGTGCTAGTGGGGGGCAAGCCCCTGACAGCAACTATGGCTACACCTTC.

The V and J genes are TRBV19 and TRBJ1-2; 10 bases agree with TRBD1. The CDR3 runs 15 residues. V shed 8 bases and J 2 bases; nucleotides not matched to a gene: 8. The germline gives CDR1 LNHDA, CDR2 SQIVND (reference sequence). The CDR3 loop reads CASVPGQGLNYGYTF. In nucleotides, the CDR3 is TGTGCCAGTGTACCGGGACAGGGGCTAAACTATGGCTACACCTTC.

CDR3 in DNA: TGTGCCAGCAGCTTGTTCCGGGGAAATCAGCCCCAGCATTTT. The encoded protein is CASSLFRGNQPQHF. The chain employs TRBV5-6 and TRBJ1-5; no firm D call. Trimming cost V 1 base and J 4 bases, with 9 bases left between them. The CDR3 spans 14 residues. Germline assignment: CDR1 SGHDT and CDR2 YYEEEE.

The chain employs TRBV20-1 and TRBJ1-2; unclear D gene. The CDR3 totals 8 residues. Trimming left V 7 bases short and J 7 bases short, with 4 bases between. Germline values: CDR1 DFQATT, CDR2 SNEGSKA (reference sequence). CDR3 DNA: TGCAGTGTGCGTGGCTACACCTTC. Translating it yields CSVRGYTF.

The chain links TRBV14 to TRBJ1-2; 9 bases match TRBD1. The germline CDR1 and CDR2 sequences are SGHDN and FVKESK. This CDR3 is built from 14 residues. V was clipped by 2 bases and J by 7 bases; unmatched bases: 5. The DNA of the CDR3 is TGTGCCAGCAGCCAATCCGGGACAGGGTTTGGCTACACCTTC. It codes for CASSQSGTGFGYTF.

This CDR3 is CASRRQRNQPQHF. The CDR3, as DNA: TGTGCCAGCAGAAGACAGCGCAATCAGCCCCAGCATTTT. The chain joins TRBV28 to TRBJ1-5; tentative D call: TRBD1 (5 bases). CDR1 and CDR2 from the germline V gene are MDHEN and SYDVKM. The length of the CDR3 is 13 residues. Deletions cut 6 bases from V and 2 bases from J, with 8 bases between. The whole variable domain, remainder taken from reference TRBV28 and TRBJ1-5, is DVKVTQSSRYLVKRTGEKVFLECVQDMDHENMFWYRQDPGLGLRLIYFSYDVKMKEKGDIPEGYSVSREKKERFSLILESASTNQTSMYLCASRRQRNQPQHFGDGTRLSIL.

This rearrangement joins TRBV5-1 to TRBJ2-1; D is perhaps TRBD2 (6 bases). Between the trimmed V and J ends, which lost 6 bases and 2 bases, there was a span of 12 bases. The V gene's germline CDR1 is SGHRS and CDR2 YFSETQ. The CDR3 sequence is 14 residues long. CDR3: CASTLLAPYNEQFF. CDR3 nucleotide sequence: TGCGCCAGCACCCTACTAGCCCCCTACAATGAGCAGTTCTTC.

V and J are TRBV7-3 and TRBJ2-6; TRBD1 might be the D (5 bases). Trimming stripped 1 base from V and 0 bases from J, with 13 bases between. Germline CDR1 and CDR2: SGHTA and FQGTGA. This CDR3 has 18 amino acids. In DNA form, the CDR3 reads TGTGCCAGCAGCTTAAACAGCAGGGCTAGCTCTGGGGCCAACGTCCTGACTTTC. Its protein is CASSLNSRASSGANVLTF.

This chain uses TRBV7-9 with TRBJ1-2; D call uncertain. Germline-derived CDR1 and CDR2 are SEHNR and FQNEAQ (reference sequence). Trimming removed 5 bases from V and 4 bases from J, with 8 bases in between. The CDR3 is 12 amino acids. The CDR3, as DNA: TGTGCCAGCAGCCCGGTTAGCTATGGCTACACCTTC. Residues: CASSPVSYGYTF.

This chain connects TRBV30 to TRBJ1-1, with D unresolved. Between the trimmed V and J ends, which lost 0 bases and 3 bases, there was a span of 5 bases. Germline CDR1 GTSNPN, CDR2 SVGIG (reference sequence). The CDR3 covers 12 residues. This CDR3 reads CAWSVQDTEAFF. CDR3 bases: TGTGCCTGGAGTGTACAAGACACTGAAGCTTTCTTT.

The chain recombines TRBV7-6 with TRBJ2-3, with 8 bases aligning to TRBD2. CDR1 and CDR2 from the germline V gene are SGHVS and FNYEAQ. The CDR3 totals 17 residues. Unmatched junction bases numbered 13, after V lost 5 bases and J lost 3 bases. The CDR3 nucleotides are TGTGCCAGCAGCGACGGGAGGGTGGTTATAGGGACAGATACGCAGTATTTT. Amino acid sequence: CASSDGRVVIGTDTQYF.

This chain uses TRBV2 with TRBJ1-1; TRBD1 agrees at 12 bases. V was pared by 6 bases and J by 5 bases, with 7 bases of the junction left unmatched. There are 15 residues in the CDR3. In germline, CDR1 is SNHLY, CDR2 FYNNEI. The CDR3 is CASRKGQGAGTEAFF. CDR3 nucleotide sequence: TGTGCCAGCAGGAAGGGACAGGGGGCGGGAACTGAAGCTTTCTTT. Drawing the rest from reference TRBV2 and TRBJ1-1, the complete variable domain is EPEVTQTPSHQVTQMGQEVILRCVPISNHLYFYWYRQILGQKVEFLVSFYNNEISEKSEIFDDQFSVERPDGSNFTLKIRSTKLEDSAMYFCASRKGQGAGTEAFFGQGTRLTVV.

The J gene is TRBJ2-7, the V gene TRBV28, with D tentatively TRBD2 (5 bases). Between the trimmed V and J ends, which lost 10 bases and 3 bases, there was a span of 7 bases. Germline V gives CDR1 MDHEN, CDR2 SYDVKM. This CDR3 region has 10 residues. DNA of the CDR3: TGTGCCACCGGGAACTACGAGCAGTACTTC. Its protein product is CATGNYEQYF.

The rearrangement joins TRBV7-3 to TRBJ2-6, with a tentative D call TRBD1 (6 bases). The V and J ends lost 5 bases and 1 base respectively, with 18 bases between them. The CDR3 length is 18 residues. Germline V gives CDR1 SGHTA, CDR2 FQGTGA. The CDR3 here is CASSLLPPGASGANVLTF. The DNA of the CDR3 is TGTGCCAGCAGCCTTCTCCCCCCAGGGGCGTCTGGGGCCAACGTCCTGACTTTC.

The rearrangement joins TRBV18 to TRBJ1-5; a possible D gene is TRBD1 (5 bases). The CDR3 sequence is 15 residues long. V was shortened by 4 bases and J by 4 bases, with 14 bases between the two germline ends. Germline-derived CDR1 and CDR2 are KGHSH and LQKENI. The DNA of the CDR3 is TGTGCCAGCTCACTTGCGGGGCGAGGGAATCAGCCCCAGCATTTT. Translated, it gives CASSLAGRGNQPQHF.

This clone appeared once. The J gene is TRBJ2-7, the V gene TRBV7-2; maybe TRBD2 (5 bases). Germline V lookup: CDR1 SGHTA, CDR2 FQGNSA. There are 11 residues in the CDR3. Trimming took off 9 bases at V and 6 bases at J, with 12 bases between the two ends. CDR3 sequence reads: CASRDGIEQYF. The CDR3 DNA reads TGTGCCAGTCGGGATGGGATCGAGCAGTACTTC.

This chain uses TRBV7-3 with TRBJ2-7, with D tentatively TRBD2 (7 bases). This CDR3 has 14 amino acids. V lost 2 bases to trimming and J lost 4 bases, with 12 bases between them. Germline CDR1 SGHTA, CDR2 FQGTGA. CDR3 region: CASSLGGGPYEQYF. The DNA of the CDR3 is TGTGCCAGCAGCTTAGGGGGGGGGCCGTACGAGCAGTACTTC.

This chain links TRBV11-3 with TRBJ2-7; D is unclear. The CDR3 consists of 11 residues. Germline CDR1 SGHNT, CDR2 YENEEA. V lost 4 bases to trimming and J lost 6 bases, with 7 bases between them. The CDR3 is CASSSGGEQYF. Written as DNA, the CDR3 is TGTGCCAGCAGCTCTGGCGGCGAGCAGTACTTC.

The rearrangement joins TRBV5-1 to TRBJ2-3; D is unclear. This CDR3 contains 11 residues. Germline V gene data show CDR1 as SGHRS and CDR2 as YFSETQ. V lost 2 bases and J lost 6, with 4 bases in between. The CDR3 sequence: CASSFADTQYF. CDR3 bases: TGCGCCAGCAGCTTTGCGGATACGCAGTATTTT.

This chain uses TRBV28 with TRBJ2-1; 8 bases fit TRBD2. The CDR3 extends over 16 amino acids. The trim removed 11 bases at V and 7 bases at J, leaving 19 bases unmatched. Germline V gene data show CDR1 as MDHEN and CDR2 as SYDVKM. The CDR3 DNA follows: TGTGCCTCGTACTCGGGGGGGACTGCCCTTATGAATGAGCAGTTCTTC. Its protein is CASYSGGTALMNEQFF.

About this clone itself: At one end the junction does not follow the germline gene, possibly because of a read error. This chain uses TRBV4-3 with TRBJ2-2, with TRBD2 identical over 12 bases. The CDR3 spans 16 residues. The V gene's germline CDR1 is LGHNA and CDR2 YSLEER. The CDR3, as DNA: TGCGCCAGCAGCACTCGGACTAGCGGGAACCCCGGGGAGCTGTTTTTT. It is translated as CASSTRTSGNPGELFF.

The V and J genes are TRBV5-1 and TRBJ1-1, with unresolved D. This CDR3 contains 15 residues. V shed 1 base and J shed 1 base, with 11 bases lying between them. Germline V gene lookup returns CDR1 SGHRS and CDR2 YFSETQ. This chain's CDR3 is CASSLQRQRNTEAFF. DNA for the CDR3: TGCGCCAGCAGCTTGCAGCGGCAGAGGAACACTGAAGCTTTCTTT.

This clone was detected only once. The J gene is TRBJ1-1, the V gene TRBV14; 7 positions match TRBD1. The V and J ends lost 4 bases and 7 bases, in that order; junction bases with no gene match: 3. Per the germline V gene, CDR1 is SGHDN and CDR2 is FVKESK. The CDR3 covers 12 residues. CDR3 sequence (DNA): TGTGCCAGCAGCCGAGGGACAGTTGAAGCTTTCTTT. Translation gives CASSRGTVEAFF.

J is TRBJ2-1 and V is TRBV2; TRBD2 matches 14 bases. V trimming: 9 bases; J trimming: 8 bases; junction bases outside the gene matches: 9. Germline V gives CDR1 SNHLY, CDR2 FYNNEI. The CDR3 covers 15 residues. CDR3 sequence reads: CASEKTSGRADEQFF. The CDR3 DNA sequence: TGTGCCAGTGAAAAGACTAGCGGGAGGGCCGATGAGCAGTTCTTC.

This chain connects TRBV6-5 to TRBJ2-2; TRBD2 might be the D (5 bases). The CDR3 has 14 amino acids. From germline, CDR1 is MNHEY and CDR2 SVGAGI. Trimming stripped 10 bases from V and 2 bases from J, with 14 bases between. CDR3 loop: CAIKGRGNTGELFF. The CDR3 DNA follows: TGTGCCATTAAGGGTCGGGGTAACACCGGGGAGCTGTTTTTT.